The 18 T cell receptor beta chains below were found in one sample sequenced in a study of T-cell reconstitution after alpha-beta-depleted transplantation in children. During its preparation, the TCRbeta library received unique molecular identifiers. MiXCR, applied by TCRdb to the PCR reads, yields one record per CDR3 protein. The top ten clones hold 13% of a sample with 150,000 to 200,000 distinct CDR3 sequences, just over 14% of them seen once. The sequencing here drew on PBMCs from the stem cell graft donor, taken from the stem cell graft. The source of these receptors is a human donor who donated a stem cell graft to a child with acute lymphoblastic leukemia.

This clonotype was found a few times. This sequence joins TRBV29-1 and TRBJ2-3, with D hard to call. The CDR3 totals 12 residues. The germline CDR1 and CDR2 sequences are SQVTM and ANQGSEA. V shed 6 bases and J shed 4 bases, with 11 bases lying between them. The CDR3 DNA reads TGCAGCGTAGCCCTTTTCTCAGATACGCAGTATTTT. It encodes CSVALFSDTQYF.

This sequence joins TRBV5-5 and TRBJ2-7; D not resolved. Per germline, CDR1 SGHKS and CDR2 YYEKEE (reference sequence). This CDR3 is 12 amino acids long. V lost 4 bases, J lost 0 bases, and 5 bases lay in between. The CDR3 spells CASSRASYEQYF. The CDR3, as DNA: TGTGCCAGCAGCCGTGCCTCCTACGAGCAGTACTTC.

This clonotype was recorded at least ten times. This sequence joins TRBV5-1 and TRBJ2-2; 9 nucleotides align to TRBD2. Germline lookup yields CDR1 SGHRS and CDR2 YFSETQ. The CDR3 length is 17 residues. Trimming at V came to 6 bases and at J to 0 bases, leaving 9 bases not matched to a gene. CDR3 amino acids: CASTWSSGSPNTGELFF. The CDR3 region has the DNA TGCGCCAGCACGTGGAGTAGCGGGAGCCCGAACACCGGGGAGCTGTTTTTT.

In this sample, this clonotype turned up a few times. The V call is TRBV5-1, the J call TRBJ1-1, with TRBD1 matching 7 bases. V dropped 2 bases and J dropped 1; count of bases not matched to a gene: 5. Germline CDR1 reads SGHRS; CDR2 reads YFSETQ. There are 15 residues in the CDR3. CDR3 residues: CASSFFTGENTEAFF. The CDR3 nucleotides read TGCGCCAGCAGCTTTTTTACAGGGGAGAACACTGAAGCTTTCTTT.

This clonotype was seen repeatedly, ten times or more. CDR3 region: CASSLRATNEKLFF. CDR3 nucleotide sequence: TGCGCCAGCAGCTTGCGGGCAACTAATGAAAAACTGTTTTTT. This chain uses TRBV5-1 with TRBJ1-4; unclear D gene. CDR3 length: 14 residues. V dropped 1 base and J dropped 0 bases, with 4 bases sitting between them. Germline V lookup: CDR1 SGHRS, CDR2 YFSETQ.

This clonotype was seen more than once but under ten times. The V call is TRBV20-1, the J call TRBJ1-2; TRBD1 is a possible D gene (5 bases). The length of the CDR3 is 11 residues. Germline CDR1 DFQATT, CDR2 SNEGSKA (reference sequence). CDR3 amino acids: CRAGGGYGYTF. The CDR3 nucleotides read TGCAGAGCCGGGGGGGGCTATGGCTACACCTTC.

This clonotype was counted at least ten times. V is TRBV5-1 and J is TRBJ2-1; D gene ambiguous. In germline, CDR1 is SGHRS, CDR2 YFSETQ. With 0 bases removed from V and 0 bases from J, the gap between germline ends came to 4 bases. There are 14 residues in the CDR3. The CDR3 DNA sequence: TGCGCCAGCAGCTTGGAAGACTCCTACAATGAGCAGTTCTTC. It specifies CASSLEDSYNEQFF.

This chain links TRBV12-3 or TRBV12-4 with TRBJ2-7; D may be TRBD1 (7 bases). V was cut by 11 bases and J by 4 bases, with 18 bases left in between. The CDR3 is 13 residues long. This chain's CDR3 is CAWSTGDSYEQYF. The CDR3 DNA reads TGTGCCTGGAGTACAGGGGACTCTTACGAGCAGTACTTC.

The chain joins TRBV18 to TRBJ2-1; 9 bases agree with TRBD2. The junction had 12 bases not matched to a gene; V was cut back by 6 bases and J by 6 bases. CDR1 and CDR2 from the germline V gene are KGHSH and LQKENI. The CDR3 loop spans 16 amino acids. For the CDR3, the DNA is TGTGCCAGCTCGTCCTCCGTCGGGACTAGCTCCAATGAGCAGTTCTTC. It encodes CASSSSVGTSSNEQFF.

This clonotype was counted between two and nine times. This rearrangement joins TRBV30 to TRBJ2-1; TRBD2 is a possible D gene (6 bases). Germline CDR1 and CDR2: GTSNPN and SVGIG (reference sequence). V was shortened by 4 bases and J by 1 base, with 20 bases between the two germline ends. The CDR3 spans 17 residues. CDR3 amino acids: CAWISTDFSGSYNEQFF. The CDR3 DNA is TGTGCCTGGATTTCCACCGACTTTAGCGGATCCTACAATGAGCAGTTCTTC.

The chain recombines TRBV5-4 with TRBJ2-1; the D gene is possibly TRBD2 (6 bases). V lost 1 base and J 1 base, leaving 9 bases between the germline ends. CDR1 and CDR2 from the germline V gene are SGHNT and YYREEE (reference sequence). The CDR3 covers 15 residues. The CDR3 coding sequence is TGTGCCAGCAGCTTGTCGGGAGTTTCCTACAATGAGCAGTTCTTC. It encodes CASSLSGVSYNEQFF.

This clonotype was counted at least ten times. The chain employs TRBV3-1 and TRBJ1-5, with D unclear. V dropped 1 base and J dropped 4 bases, with 8 bases sitting between them. This CDR3 is 14 amino acids long. The V gene's germline CDR1 is LGHDT and CDR2 YNNKEL (reference sequence). CDR3 region: CASSQGVTNQPQHF. As DNA, the CDR3 is TGTGCCAGCAGCCAAGGGGTAACTAATCAGCCCCAGCATTTT.

This clonotype was seen ten or more times. The chain recombines TRBV20-1 with TRBJ2-1; 11 bases are shared with TRBD2. This CDR3 region has 15 residues. Germline values: CDR1 DFQATT, CDR2 SNEGSKA (reference sequence). After removal of 6 bases from V and 4 bases from J, the junction contained 8 bases not matched to a gene. CDR3 bases: TGCAGTGCCCTTCCGACTAGCGGGAATTACAATGAGCAGTTCTTC. Translated, it gives CSALPTSGNYNEQFF.

This clonotype was detected ten times or more. This chain connects TRBV29-1 to TRBJ2-3; perhaps TRBD2 as D (6 bases). The germline V gene has CDR1 SQVTM and CDR2 ANQGSEA. This CDR3 region has 14 residues. The germline V and J ends were trimmed by 5 bases and 4 bases, with 16 bases remaining between them. In DNA, the CDR3 is TGCAGCGTTATCCGCGGGACGTTGGCAGATACGCAGTATTTT. Translation gives CSVIRGTLADTQYF.

This clonotype showed up many times. The V and J genes are TRBV10-2 and TRBJ1-5; D is possibly TRBD1 (6 bases). From germline, CDR1 is WSHSY and CDR2 SAAADI. The CDR3 loop spans 15 amino acids. Trimming cost V 3 bases and J 9 bases, with 18 bases left between them. DNA for the CDR3: TGCGCCAGCAGTGACCGTGGGCGGGGACAAGGGCCCCAGCATTTT. It translates to CASSDRGRGQGPQHF.

This clonotype showed up many times. The chain joins TRBV18 to TRBJ1-1; no clear D gene. Germline-derived CDR1 and CDR2 are KGHSH and LQKENI. The CDR3 extends over 14 amino acids. V shed 3 bases and J shed 3 bases, with 11 bases lying between them. In DNA form, the CDR3 reads TGTGCCAGCTCACCTCTCGGACGGCACACTGAAGCTTTCTTT. As protein: CASSPLGRHTEAFF.

This clonotype has ten or more counts. J is TRBJ2-1 and V is TRBV6-2 or TRBV6-3, with 7 bases matching TRBD1. CDR3 length: 18 amino acids. Per germline, CDR1 MNHEY and CDR2 SVGEGT. Germline trimming cut 6 bases from V and 2 bases from J; bases unmatched to any gene: 16. CDR3 sequence: CASRPLHPNRGAYNEQFF. As DNA, the CDR3 is TGTGCCAGCAGACCGCTCCATCCGAACAGGGGAGCCTACAATGAGCAGTTCTTC.

Details on this clonotype: Just one base apart from a much larger clone, this may be a read error. This chain joins TRBV20-1 and TRBJ2-7, with TRBD2 matching 9 bases. Germline assignment: CDR1 DFQATT and CDR2 SNEGSKA (reference sequence). CDR3 length: 17 residues. CDR3: CCARDLITAGGPGEQYF. The CDR3 DNA reads as TGCTGTGCTAGAGATCTTATTACTGCGGGAGGGCCGGGAGAGCAGTACTTC.